This T cell receptor (beta chain) was profiled in a study of T cells in localized non-small cell lung cancer. Broader study findings: The tumor had only one region sequenced, so heterogeneity remains possible. The appearance of a median about 60 of the top 100 tumor clones was seen in adjacent lung.

The CDR3 comprises 15 residues, both ends counted. Germline V gene lookup returns CDR1 MNHNY and CDR2 SVGAGI (reference sequence). Comments on this clone: Antigen: not known. The DNA is left out, because the CDR3 cannot be placed on it with certainty; the CDR3 is given as TCRdb lists it.

This table comes from immunoSEQ multiplex PCR, and its TCRdb copy is limited to in-frame clones, with some not included. The sample holds fewer than 6,000 clones; roughly 85% are singletons and the top ten take 8% to 9.5%. The sequence derives from a woman between 40 and 69 years old with stage II lung adenocarcinoma. The sample here was PBMCs, taken before any cancer treatment. The V and J genes are TRBV6-6 and TRBJ1-5. The CDR3 loop reads CASSSGRASPQPQHF.